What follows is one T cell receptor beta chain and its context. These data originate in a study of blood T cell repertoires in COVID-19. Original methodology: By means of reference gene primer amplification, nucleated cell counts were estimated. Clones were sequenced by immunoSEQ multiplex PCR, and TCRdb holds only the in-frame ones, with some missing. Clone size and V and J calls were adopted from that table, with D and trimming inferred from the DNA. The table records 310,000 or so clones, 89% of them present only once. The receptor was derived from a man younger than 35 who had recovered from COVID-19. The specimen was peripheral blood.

The CDR3 DNA follows: TGCAGCGTTGAAGTGGGACTAGCGGGGTACGAGCAGTACTTC. Its translation is CSVEVGLAGYEQYF. J is TRBJ2-7 and V is TRBV29-1, with TRBD2 identical over 13 bases. This CDR3 is built from 14 residues. The ends lost 1 base at V and 4 bases at J; junction bases unmatched: 1. The germline CDR1 and CDR2 sequences are SQVTM and ANQGSEA.